This T cell receptor (beta chain) was observed in a study of T cells after yellow fever vaccination. General observations from the study: By day 5 rather than day 15, the secondary response had peaked, though it was weaker. The booster response re-showed most primary clones: around 96% CD4, roughly 91% CD8. Abundant clonotypes (contaminants from the bulk population) could be present in FACS-sorted repertoires.

TCRdb called the 5' RACE reads again in MiXCR, with one record for every CDR3 protein. The sample yields a few hundred thousand distinct CDR3 sequences, 15% to 20% seen once. V gave up 5 bases and J gave up 2 bases, with 14 bases separating them. This CDR3 has 14 residues. CDR1 and CDR2 (germline): SGHNT, YYREEE (reference sequence). In regard to this clonotype: What it binds is unknown.

This sample comprised PBMCs, obtained 15 days after the yellow fever booster vaccination. The gene calls are TRBV5-4 and TRBJ2-7; the D gene could be TRBD1 or TRBD2 (5 bases each). The TCR was taken from a man aged 25 to 40 who received the YFV17D yellow fever vaccine. CDR3 loop: CASRNKVGPYEQYF. CDR3 coding DNA: TGTGCCAGCAGAAATAAAGTGGGACCCTACGAGCAGTACTTC.